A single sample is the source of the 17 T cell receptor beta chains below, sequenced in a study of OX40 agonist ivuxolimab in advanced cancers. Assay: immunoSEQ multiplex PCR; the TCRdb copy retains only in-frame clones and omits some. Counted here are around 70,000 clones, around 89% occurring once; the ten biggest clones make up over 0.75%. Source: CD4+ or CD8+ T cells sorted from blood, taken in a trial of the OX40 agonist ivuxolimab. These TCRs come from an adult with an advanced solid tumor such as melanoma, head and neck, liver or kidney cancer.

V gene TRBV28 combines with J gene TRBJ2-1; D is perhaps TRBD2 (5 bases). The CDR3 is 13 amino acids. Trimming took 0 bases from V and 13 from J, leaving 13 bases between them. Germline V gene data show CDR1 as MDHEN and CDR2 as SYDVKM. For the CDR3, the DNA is TGTGCCAGCAGTTTATGGGACTTACAATTTCAGTTCTTC. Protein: CASSLWDLQFQFF.

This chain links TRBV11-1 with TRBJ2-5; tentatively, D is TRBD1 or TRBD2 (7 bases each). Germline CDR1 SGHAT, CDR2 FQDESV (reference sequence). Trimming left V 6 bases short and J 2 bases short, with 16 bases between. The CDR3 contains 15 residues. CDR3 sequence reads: CASRAGEGAQETQYF. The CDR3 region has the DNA TGTGCCAGCAGGGCAGGGGAGGGGGCACAAGAGACCCAGTACTTC.

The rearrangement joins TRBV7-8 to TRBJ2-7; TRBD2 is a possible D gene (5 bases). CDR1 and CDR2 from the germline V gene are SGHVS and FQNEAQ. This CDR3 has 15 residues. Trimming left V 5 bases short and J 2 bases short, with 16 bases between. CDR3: CASSPPADATYEQYF. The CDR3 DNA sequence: TGTGCCAGCAGCCCCCCAGCGGACGCGACCTACGAGCAGTACTTC.

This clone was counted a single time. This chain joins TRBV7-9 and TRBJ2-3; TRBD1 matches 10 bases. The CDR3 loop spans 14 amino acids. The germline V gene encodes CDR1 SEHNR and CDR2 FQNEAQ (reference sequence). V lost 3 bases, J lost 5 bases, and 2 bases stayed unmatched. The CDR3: CASSFGDRGDTQYF. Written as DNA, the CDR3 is TGTGCCAGCAGCTTCGGGGACAGGGGAGATACGCAGTATTTT.

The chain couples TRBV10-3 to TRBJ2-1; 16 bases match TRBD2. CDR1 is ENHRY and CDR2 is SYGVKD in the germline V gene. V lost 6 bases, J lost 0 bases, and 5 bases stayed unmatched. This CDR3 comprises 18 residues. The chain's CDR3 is CAIRSGLAGGSSYNEQFF. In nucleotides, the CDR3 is TGTGCCATCAGGTCGGGACTAGCGGGAGGGAGCTCCTACAATGAGCAGTTCTTC.

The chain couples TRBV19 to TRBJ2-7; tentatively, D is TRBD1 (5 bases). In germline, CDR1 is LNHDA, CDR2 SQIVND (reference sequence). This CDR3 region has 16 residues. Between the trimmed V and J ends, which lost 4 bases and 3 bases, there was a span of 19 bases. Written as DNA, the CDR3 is TGTGCCAGTAGTAGAACAGGATCGCCACTCTACTACGAGCAGTACTTC. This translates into CASSRTGSPLYYEQYF. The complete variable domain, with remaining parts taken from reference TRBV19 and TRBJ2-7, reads DGGITQSPKYLFRKEGQNVTLSCEQNLNHDAMYWYRQDPGQGLRLIYYSQIVNDFQKGDIAEGYSVSREKKESFPLTVTSAQKNPTAFYLCASSRTGSPLYYEQYFGPGTRLTVT.

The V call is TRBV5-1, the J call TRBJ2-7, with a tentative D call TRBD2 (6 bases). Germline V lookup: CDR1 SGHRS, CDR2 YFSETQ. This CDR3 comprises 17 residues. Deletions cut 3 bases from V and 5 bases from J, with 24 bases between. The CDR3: CASSSSTWGLDADEQYF. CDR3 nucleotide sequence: TGCGCCAGCAGCTCCTCCACGTGGGGACTGGACGCAGACGAGCAGTACTTC.

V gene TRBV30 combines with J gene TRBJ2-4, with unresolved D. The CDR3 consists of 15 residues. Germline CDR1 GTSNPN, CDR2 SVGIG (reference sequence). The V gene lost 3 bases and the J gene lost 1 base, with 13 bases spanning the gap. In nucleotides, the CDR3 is TGTGCCTGGAGCTACAGACTCTCGGCCAAAAACATTCAGTACTTC. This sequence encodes CAWSYRLSAKNIQYF.

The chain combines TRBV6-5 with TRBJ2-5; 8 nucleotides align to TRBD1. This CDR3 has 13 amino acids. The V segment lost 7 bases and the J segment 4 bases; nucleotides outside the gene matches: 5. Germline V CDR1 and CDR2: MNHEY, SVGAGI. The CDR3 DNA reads TGTGCCAGCAAGGTGACAGGGGTAGAGACCCAGTACTTC. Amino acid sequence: CASKVTGVETQYF.

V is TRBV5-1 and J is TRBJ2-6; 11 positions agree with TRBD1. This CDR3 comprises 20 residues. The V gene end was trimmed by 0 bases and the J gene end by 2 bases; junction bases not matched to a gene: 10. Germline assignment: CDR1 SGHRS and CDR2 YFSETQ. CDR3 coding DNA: TGCGCCAGCAGCTTGGTCGGCACAAGGACAGGGGGCGCTGGGGCCAACGTCCTGACTTTC. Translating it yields CASSLVGTRTGGAGANVLTF. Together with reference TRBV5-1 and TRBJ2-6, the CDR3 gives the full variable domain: KAGVTQTPRYLIKTRGQQVTLSCSPISGHRSVSWYQQTPGQGLQFLFEYFSETQRNKGNFPGRFSGRQFSNSRSEMNVSTLELGDSALYLCASSLVGTRTGGAGANVLTFGAGSRLTVL.

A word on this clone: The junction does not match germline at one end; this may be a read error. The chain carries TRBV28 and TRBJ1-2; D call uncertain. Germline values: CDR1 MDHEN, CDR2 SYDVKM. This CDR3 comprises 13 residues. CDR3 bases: TGTGCCAGCAGTTTAGGAGGGAACTATGGCCACACCTTC. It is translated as CASSLGGNYGHTF.

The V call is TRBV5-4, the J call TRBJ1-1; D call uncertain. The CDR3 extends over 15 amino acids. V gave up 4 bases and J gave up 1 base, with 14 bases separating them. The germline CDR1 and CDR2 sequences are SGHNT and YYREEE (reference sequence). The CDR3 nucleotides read TGTGCCAGCAGCCCCTATCAAGGCCCGAACACTGAAGCTTTCTTT. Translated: CASSPYQGPNTEAFF.

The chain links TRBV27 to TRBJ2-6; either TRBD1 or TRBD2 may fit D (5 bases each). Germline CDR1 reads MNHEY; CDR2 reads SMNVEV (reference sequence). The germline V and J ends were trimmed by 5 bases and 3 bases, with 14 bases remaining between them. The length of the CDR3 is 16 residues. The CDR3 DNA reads TGTGCCAGCAGTGCCCGAGGGGCCGGTGGGGCCAACGTCCTGACTTTC. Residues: CASSARGAGGANVLTF.

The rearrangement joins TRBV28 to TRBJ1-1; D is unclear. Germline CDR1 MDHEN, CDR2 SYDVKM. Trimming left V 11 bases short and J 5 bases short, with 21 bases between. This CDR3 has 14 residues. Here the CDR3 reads CASTPPGGRTEAFF. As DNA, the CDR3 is TGTGCCTCTACACCCCCCGGAGGGCGGACTGAAGCTTTCTTT.

CDR3 protein: CATEGGRASDTQYF. The CDR3 DNA sequence: TGTGCCACCGAAGGGGGCAGGGCCTCAGATACGCAGTATTTT. The chain recombines TRBV19 with TRBJ2-3, with 7 bases identical to TRBD1. The V gene's germline CDR1 is LNHDA and CDR2 SQIVND (reference sequence). The J segment lost 4 bases and the V segment lost 10 bases, leaving 11 bases of the junction unmatched. The CDR3 contains 14 residues.

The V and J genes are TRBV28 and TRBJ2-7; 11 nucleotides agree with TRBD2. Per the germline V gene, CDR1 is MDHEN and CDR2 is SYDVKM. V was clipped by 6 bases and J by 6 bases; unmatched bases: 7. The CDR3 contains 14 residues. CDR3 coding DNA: TGTGCCAGCAGACTAGCGGGAGAGACAGGCGAGCAGTACTTC. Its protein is CASRLAGETGEQYF.

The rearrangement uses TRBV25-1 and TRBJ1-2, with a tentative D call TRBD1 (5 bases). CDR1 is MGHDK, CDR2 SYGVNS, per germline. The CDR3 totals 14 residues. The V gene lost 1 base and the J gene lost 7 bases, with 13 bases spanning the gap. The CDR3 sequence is CASSELGGVGGYTF. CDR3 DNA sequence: TGTGCCAGCAGTGAATTGGGGGGGGTCGGTGGCTACACCTTC.